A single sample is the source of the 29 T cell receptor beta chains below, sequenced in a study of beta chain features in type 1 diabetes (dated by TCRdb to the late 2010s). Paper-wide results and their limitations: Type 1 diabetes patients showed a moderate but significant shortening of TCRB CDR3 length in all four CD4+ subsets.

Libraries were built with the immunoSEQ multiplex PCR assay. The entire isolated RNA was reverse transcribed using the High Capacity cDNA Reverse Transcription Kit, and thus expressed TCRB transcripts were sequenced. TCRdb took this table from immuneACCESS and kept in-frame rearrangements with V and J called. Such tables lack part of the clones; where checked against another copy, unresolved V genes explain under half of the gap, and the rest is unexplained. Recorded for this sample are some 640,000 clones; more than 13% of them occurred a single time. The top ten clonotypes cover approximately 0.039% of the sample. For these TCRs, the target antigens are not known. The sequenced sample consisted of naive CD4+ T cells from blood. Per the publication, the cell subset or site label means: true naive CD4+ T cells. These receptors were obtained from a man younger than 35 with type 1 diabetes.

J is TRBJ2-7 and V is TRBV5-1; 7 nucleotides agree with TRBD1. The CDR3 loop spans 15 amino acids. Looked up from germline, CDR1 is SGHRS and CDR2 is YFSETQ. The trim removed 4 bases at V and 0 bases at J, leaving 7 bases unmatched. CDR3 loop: CASSLTGSRSYEQYF. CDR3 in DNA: TGCGCCAGCAGCCTGACAGGGAGCCGCTCCTACGAGCAGTACTTC.

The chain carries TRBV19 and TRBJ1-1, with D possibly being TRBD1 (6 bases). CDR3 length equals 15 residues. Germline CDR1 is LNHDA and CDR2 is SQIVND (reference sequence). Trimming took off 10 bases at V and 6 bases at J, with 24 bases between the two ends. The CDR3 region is CATSPQGNFFSEAFF. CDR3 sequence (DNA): TGTGCCACCTCGCCCCAGGGGAATTTTTTTTCTGAAGCTTTCTTT.

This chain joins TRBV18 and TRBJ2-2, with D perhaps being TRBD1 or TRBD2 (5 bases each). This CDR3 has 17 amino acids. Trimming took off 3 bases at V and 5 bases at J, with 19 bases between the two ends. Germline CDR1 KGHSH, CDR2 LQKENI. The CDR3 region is CASSPLTGTQGTGELFF. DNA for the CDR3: TGTGCCAGCTCACCTTTGACCGGGACCCAAGGGACCGGGGAGCTGTTTTTT.

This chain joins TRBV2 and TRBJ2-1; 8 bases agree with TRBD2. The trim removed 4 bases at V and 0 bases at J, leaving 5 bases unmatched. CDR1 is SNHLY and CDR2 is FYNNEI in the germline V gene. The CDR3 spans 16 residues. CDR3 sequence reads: CASSALSGSSYNEQFF. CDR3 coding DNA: TGTGCCAGCAGTGCCCTCAGCGGGAGCTCCTACAATGAGCAGTTCTTC.

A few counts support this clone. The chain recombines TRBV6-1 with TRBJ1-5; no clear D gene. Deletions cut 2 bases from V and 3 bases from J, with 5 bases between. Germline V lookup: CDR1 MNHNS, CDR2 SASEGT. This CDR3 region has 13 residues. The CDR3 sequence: CASSELFNQPQHF. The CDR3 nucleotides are TGTGCCAGCAGTGAATTGTTCAATCAGCCCCAGCATTTT.

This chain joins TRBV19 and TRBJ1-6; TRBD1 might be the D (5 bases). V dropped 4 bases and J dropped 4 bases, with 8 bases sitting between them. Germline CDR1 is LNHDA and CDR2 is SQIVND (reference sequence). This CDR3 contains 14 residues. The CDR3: CASSRGGYNSPLHF. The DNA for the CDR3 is TGTGCCAGTAGTAGGGGGGGGTATAATTCACCCCTCCACTTT.

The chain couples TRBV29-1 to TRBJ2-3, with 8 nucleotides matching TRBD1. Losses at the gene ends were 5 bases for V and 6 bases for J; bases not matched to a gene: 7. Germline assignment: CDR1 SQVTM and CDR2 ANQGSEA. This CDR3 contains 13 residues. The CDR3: CSVLNRGWDTQYF. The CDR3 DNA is TGCAGCGTTCTGAACAGGGGGTGGGATACGCAGTATTTT.

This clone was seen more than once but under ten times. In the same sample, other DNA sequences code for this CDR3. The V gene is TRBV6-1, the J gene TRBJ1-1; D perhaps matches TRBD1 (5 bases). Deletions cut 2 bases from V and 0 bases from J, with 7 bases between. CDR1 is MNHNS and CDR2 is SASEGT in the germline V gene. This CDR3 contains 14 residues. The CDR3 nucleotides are TGTGCCAGCAGTGAACAGGGTTTGAACACTGAAGCTTTCTTT. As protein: CASSEQGLNTEAFF.

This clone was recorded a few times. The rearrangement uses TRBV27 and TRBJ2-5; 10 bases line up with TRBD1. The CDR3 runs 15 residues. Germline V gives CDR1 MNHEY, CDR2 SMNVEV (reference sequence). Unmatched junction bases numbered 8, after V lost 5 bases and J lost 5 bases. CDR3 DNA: TGTGCCAGCAGTGTCCGGACAGGGGGTTGGGAGACCCAGTACTTC. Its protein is CASSVRTGGWETQYF.

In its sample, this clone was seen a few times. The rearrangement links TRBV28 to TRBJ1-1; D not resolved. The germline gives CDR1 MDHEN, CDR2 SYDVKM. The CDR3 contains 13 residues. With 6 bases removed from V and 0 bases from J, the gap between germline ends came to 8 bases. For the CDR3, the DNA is TGTGCCAGCAGGCAGGCCCTGAACACTGAAGCTTTCTTT. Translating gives CASRQALNTEAFF.

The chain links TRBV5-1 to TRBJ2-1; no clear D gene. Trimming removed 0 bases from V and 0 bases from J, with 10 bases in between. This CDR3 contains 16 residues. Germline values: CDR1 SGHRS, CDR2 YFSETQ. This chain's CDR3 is CASSLVAASSYNEQFF. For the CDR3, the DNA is TGCGCCAGCAGCTTGGTGGCCGCCTCCTCCTACAATGAGCAGTTCTTC.

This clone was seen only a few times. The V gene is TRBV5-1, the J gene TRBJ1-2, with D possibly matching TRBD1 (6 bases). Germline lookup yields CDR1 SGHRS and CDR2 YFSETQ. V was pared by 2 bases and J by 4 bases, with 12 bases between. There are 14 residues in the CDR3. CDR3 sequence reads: CASSFGGSSYGYTF. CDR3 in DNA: TGCGCCAGCAGCTTCGGGGGCTCGAGCTATGGCTACACCTTC.

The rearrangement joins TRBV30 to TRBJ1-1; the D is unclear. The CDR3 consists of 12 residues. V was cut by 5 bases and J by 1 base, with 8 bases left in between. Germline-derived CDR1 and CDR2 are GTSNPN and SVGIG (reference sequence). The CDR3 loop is CAWVFGNTEAFF. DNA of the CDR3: TGTGCCTGGGTTTTCGGGAACACTGAAGCTTTCTTT. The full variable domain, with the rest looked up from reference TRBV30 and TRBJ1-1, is SQTIHQWPATLVQPVGSPLSLECTVEGTSNPNLYWYRQAAGRGLQLLFYSVGIGQISSEVPQNLSASRPQDRQFILSSKKLLLSDSGFYLCAWVFGNTEAFFGQGTRLTVV.

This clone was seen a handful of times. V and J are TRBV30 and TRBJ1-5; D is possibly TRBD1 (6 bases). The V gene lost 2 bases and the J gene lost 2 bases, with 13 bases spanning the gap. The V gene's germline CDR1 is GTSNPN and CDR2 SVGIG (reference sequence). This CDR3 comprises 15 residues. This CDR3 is CAWSQGPGGNQPQHF. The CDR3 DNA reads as TGTGCCTGGAGTCAGGGGCCAGGTGGCAATCAGCCCCAGCATTTT.

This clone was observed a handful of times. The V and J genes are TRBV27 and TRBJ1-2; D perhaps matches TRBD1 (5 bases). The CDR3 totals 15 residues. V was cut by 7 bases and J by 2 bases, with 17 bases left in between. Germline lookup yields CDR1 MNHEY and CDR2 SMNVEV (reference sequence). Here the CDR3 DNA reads TGTGCCAGCACCTTGAGGACACCCTCCAACTATGGCTACACCTTC. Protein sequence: CASTLRTPSNYGYTF.

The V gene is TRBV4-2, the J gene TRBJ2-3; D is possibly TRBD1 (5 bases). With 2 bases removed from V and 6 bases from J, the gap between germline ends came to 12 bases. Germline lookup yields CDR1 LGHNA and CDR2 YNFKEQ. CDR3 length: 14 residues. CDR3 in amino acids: CASSQRLPGDTQYF. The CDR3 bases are TGTGCCAGCAGCCAAAGACTTCCAGGGGATACGCAGTATTTT.

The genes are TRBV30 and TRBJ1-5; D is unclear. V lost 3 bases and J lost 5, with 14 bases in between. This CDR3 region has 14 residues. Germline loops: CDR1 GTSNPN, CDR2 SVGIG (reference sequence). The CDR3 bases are TGTGCCTGGAGCTTGTCCGTCAAGGATCAGCCCCAGCATTTT. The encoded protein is CAWSLSVKDQPQHF.

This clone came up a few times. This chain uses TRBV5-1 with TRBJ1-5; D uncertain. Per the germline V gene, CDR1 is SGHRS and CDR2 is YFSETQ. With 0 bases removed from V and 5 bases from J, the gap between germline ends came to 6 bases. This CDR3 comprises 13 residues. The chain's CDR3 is CASSLGTDQPQHF. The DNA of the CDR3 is TGCGCCAGCAGCTTGGGGACCGATCAGCCCCAGCATTTT.

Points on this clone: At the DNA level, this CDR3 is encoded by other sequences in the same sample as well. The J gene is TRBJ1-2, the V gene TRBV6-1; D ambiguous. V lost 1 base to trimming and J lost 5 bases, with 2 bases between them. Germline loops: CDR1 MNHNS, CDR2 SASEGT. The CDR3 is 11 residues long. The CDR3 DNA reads TGTGCCAGCAGTGAAGGGTATGGCTACACCTTC. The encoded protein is CASSEGYGYTF.

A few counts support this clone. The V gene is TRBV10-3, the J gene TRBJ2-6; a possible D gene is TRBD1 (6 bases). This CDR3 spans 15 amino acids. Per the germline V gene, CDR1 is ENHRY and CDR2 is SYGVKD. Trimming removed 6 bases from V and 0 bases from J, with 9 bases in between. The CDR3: CAISQGGSGANVLTF. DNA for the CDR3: TGTGCCATCAGCCAAGGGGGCTCTGGGGCCAACGTCCTGACTTTC.

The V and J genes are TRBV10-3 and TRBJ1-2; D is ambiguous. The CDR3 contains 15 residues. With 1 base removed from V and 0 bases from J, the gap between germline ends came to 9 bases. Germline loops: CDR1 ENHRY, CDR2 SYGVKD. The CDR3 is CAISEWKGANYGYTF. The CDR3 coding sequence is TGTGCCATCAGTGAGTGGAAAGGAGCTAACTATGGCTACACCTTC.

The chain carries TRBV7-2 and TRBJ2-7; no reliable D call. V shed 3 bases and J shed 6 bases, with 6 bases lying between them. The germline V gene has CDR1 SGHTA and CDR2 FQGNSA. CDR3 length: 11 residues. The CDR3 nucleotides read TGTGCCAGCAGCTTGGGAATCGAGCAGTACTTC. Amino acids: CASSLGIEQYF.

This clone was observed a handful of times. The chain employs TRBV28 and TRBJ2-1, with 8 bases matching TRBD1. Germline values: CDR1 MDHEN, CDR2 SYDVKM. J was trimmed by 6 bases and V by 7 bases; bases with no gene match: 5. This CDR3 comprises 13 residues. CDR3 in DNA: TGTGCCAGCAACAGGGACAGGTCCAATGAGCAGTTCTTC. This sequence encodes CASNRDRSNEQFF.

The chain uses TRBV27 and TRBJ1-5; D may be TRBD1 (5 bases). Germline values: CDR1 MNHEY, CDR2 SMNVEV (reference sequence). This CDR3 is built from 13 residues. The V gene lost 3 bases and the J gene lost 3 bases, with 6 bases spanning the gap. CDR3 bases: TGTGCCAGCAGTTTGGACATCAATCAGCCCCAGCATTTT. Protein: CASSLDINQPQHF.

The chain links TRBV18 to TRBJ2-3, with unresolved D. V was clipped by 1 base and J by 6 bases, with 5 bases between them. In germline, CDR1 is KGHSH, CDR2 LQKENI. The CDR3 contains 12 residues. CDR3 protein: CASSPLVDTQYF. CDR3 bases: TGTGCCAGCTCACCACTGGTGGATACGCAGTATTTT.

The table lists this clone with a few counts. CDR3 sequence (DNA): TGTGCCAGTAGTAAATCCCAGCAGGGACGGGTTGAGCAGTTCTTC. It encodes CASSKSQQGRVEQFF. The V call is TRBV19, the J call TRBJ2-1; D could derive from TRBD1 or TRBD2 (5 bases each). Between the trimmed V and J ends, which lost 4 bases and 9 bases, there was a span of 19 bases. Germline V gene lookup returns CDR1 LNHDA and CDR2 SQIVND (reference sequence). The length of the CDR3 is 15 residues.

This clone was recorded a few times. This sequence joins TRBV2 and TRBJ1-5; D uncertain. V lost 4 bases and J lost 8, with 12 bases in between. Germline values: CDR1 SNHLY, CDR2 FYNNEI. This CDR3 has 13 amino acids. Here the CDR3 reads CASSGGGFEPQHF. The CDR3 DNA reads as TGTGCCAGCAGTGGTGGAGGGTTCGAGCCCCAGCATTTT. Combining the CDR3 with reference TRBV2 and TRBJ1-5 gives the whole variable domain EPEVTQTPSHQVTQMGQEVILRCVPISNHLYFYWYRQILGQKVEFLVSFYNNEISEKSEIFDDQFSVERPDGSNFTLKIRSTKLEDSAMYFCASSGGGFEPQHFGDGTRLSIL.

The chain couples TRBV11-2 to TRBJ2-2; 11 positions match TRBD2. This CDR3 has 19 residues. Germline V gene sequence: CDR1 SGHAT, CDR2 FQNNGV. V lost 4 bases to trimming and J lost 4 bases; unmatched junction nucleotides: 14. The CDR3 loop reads CASSSDPGLAETITGELFF. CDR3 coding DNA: TGTGCCAGCAGCTCAGACCCGGGACTAGCGGAAACTATCACCGGGGAGCTGTTTTTT.

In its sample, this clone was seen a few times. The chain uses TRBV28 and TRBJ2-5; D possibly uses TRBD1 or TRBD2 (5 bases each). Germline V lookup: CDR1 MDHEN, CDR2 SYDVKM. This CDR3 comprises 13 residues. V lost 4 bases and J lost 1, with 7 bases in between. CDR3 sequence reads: CASSWGFQETQYF. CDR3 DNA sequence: TGTGCCAGCAGTTGGGGGTTCCAAGAGACCCAGTACTTC.